Listed below are T cell receptor beta chains from one sample, sequenced in a study of T cell responses to AZD1222 COVID-19 vaccine. Sequencing used immunoSEQ multiplex PCR; TCRdb keeps in-frame clones, though not all of them. In the table there are approximately 120,000 clones, approximately 91% of which are singletons. The specimen was peripheral blood, collected on day 0 of AZD1222 vaccination. All receptors come from an adult in good health. Each CDR3 is given with its conserved first and last residue. Fields, in order: D gene, J gene, V gene, CDR3 DNA, CDR3 protein. D genes are given only for firm matches.

D: .; J: TRBJ1-6; V: TRBV5-4; DNA: TGTGCCAGCAGCCTATCAGCTATGAGCTCCTATAATTCACCCCTCCACTTT; CDR3: CASSLSAMSSYNSPLHF
D: TRBD2; J: TRBJ2-3; V: TRBV27; DNA: TGTGCCAGCAGTCGTTTAGCTTTGCGGGAGGGGACAGATACGCAGTATTTT; CDR3: CASSRLALREGTDTQYF
D: .; J: TRBJ1-1; V: TRBV7-8; DNA: TGTGCCAGCTGGCCGGGGGGCCACACTGAAGCTTTCTTT; CDR3: CASWPGGHTEAFF
D: TRBD2; J: TRBJ2-2; V: TRBV5-1; DNA: TGCGCCAGCAGGCTAGCGGGAGGGAACACCGGGGAGCTGTTTTTT; CDR3: CASRLAGGNTGELFF
D: .; J: TRBJ1-2; V: TRBV4-1; DNA: TGCGCCAGCAGCCAAGACTACTATGGCTACACCTTC; CDR3: CASSQDYYGYTF
D: TRBD1; J: TRBJ1-2; V: TRBV5-1; DNA: TGCGCCAGCAGCCCCGCAGGGACAGGCGGCGATGGCTACACCTTC; CDR3: CASSPAGTGGDGYTF
D: .; J: TRBJ1-1; V: TRBV5-5; DNA: TGTGCCAGCAGCTTAGCGGGGAACACTGAAGCTTTCTTT; CDR3: CASSLAGNTEAFF
D: .; J: TRBJ1-2; V: TRBV5-4; DNA: TGTGCCAGCAGCTCCGGACAGCCTAACTATGGCTACACCTTC; CDR3: CASSSGQPNYGYTF
D: .; J: TRBJ1-2; V: TRBV5-1; DNA: TGCGCCAGCAGCTCGGTACAGGCGTCTAACTATGGCTACACCTTC; CDR3: CASSSVQASNYGYTF
D: .; J: TRBJ1-2; V: TRBV28; DNA: TGTGCCAGCAGTTTAGGGGACCCCTATGGCTACACCTTC; CDR3: CASSLGDPYGYTF
D: .; J: TRBJ1-1; V: TRBV5-1; DNA: TGCGCCAGCAGCTTCGCAGTAGGCACTGAAGCTTTCTTT; CDR3: CASSFAVGTEAFF
D: .; J: TRBJ2-4; V: TRBV28; DNA: TGTGCCAGCAGTTTTGGAGGCAACCTAGCCAAAAACATTCAGTACTTC; CDR3: CASSFGGNLAKNIQYF
D: .; J: TRBJ1-2; V: TRBV24-1; DNA: TGTGCCACCTCCCCCGCAGTTGGGGGCTATGGCTACACCTTC; CDR3: CATSPAVGGYGYTF
D: .; J: TRBJ1-5; V: TRBV7-9; DNA: TGTGCCAGCAGCTTAGCCCCGACCTCGCCGGTTCAGCCCCAGCATTTT; CDR3: CASSLAPTSPVQPQHF
D: TRBD1; J: TRBJ1-1; V: TRBV30; DNA: TGTGCCTGGAGCAGGGGGTGGGGGATGAACACTGAAGCTTTCTTT; CDR3: CAWSRGWGMNTEAFF
D: .; J: TRBJ2-1; V: TRBV24-1; DNA: TGTGCCACCAGTGACTCTCGGGGATTCCTGGGCGAGCAGTTCTTC; CDR3: CATSDSRGFLGEQFF
D: TRBD2; J: TRBJ2-7; V: TRBV29-1; DNA: TGCAGCGTTGAACTAGCGGGGGGGTACGAGCAGTACTTC; CDR3: CSVELAGGYEQYF
D: .; J: TRBJ1-5; V: TRBV15; DNA: TGTGCCACCAGCAGAGGGCAGAGCAATCAGCCCCAGCATTTT; CDR3: CATSRGQSNQPQHF
D: TRBD1; J: TRBJ2-7; V: TRBV6-5; DNA: TGTGCCAGCAGCTCGGACAGGGTGGGCTACGAGCAGTACTTC; CDR3: CASSSDRVGYEQYF
D: TRBD1; J: TRBJ1-2; V: TRBV4-2; DNA: TGTGCCAGCAGACAGGGACAGGGGGGGGACTATGGCTACACCTTC; CDR3: CASRQGQGGDYGYTF
D: TRBD1; J: TRBJ1-4; V: TRBV6-5; DNA: TGTGCCAGCAGCGCCAGGGGGGATAATGAAAAACTGTTTTTT; CDR3: CASSARGDNEKLFF
D: TRBD1; J: TRBJ1-5; V: TRBV5-4; DNA: TGTGCCAGCAGTTCGGACAGGGAAGTGGGTCAGCCCCAGCATTTT; CDR3: CASSSDREVGQPQHF
D: .; J: TRBJ2-5; V: TRBV15; DNA: TGTGCCACCAGCACGACATACCGGGAGACCCAGTACTTC; CDR3: CATSTTYRETQYF
D: TRBD1; J: TRBJ2-7; V: TRBV4-1; DNA: TGCGCCAGCAGCCAAAGACAGGGGGCCTACGAGCAGTACTTC; CDR3: CASSQRQGAYEQYF
D: .; J: TRBJ1-4; V: TRBV6-5; DNA: TGTGCCAGCAGCCGCGACCGAGGGGCTAATGAAAAACTGTTTTTT; CDR3: CASSRDRGANEKLFF
D: TRBD2; J: TRBJ2-2; V: TRBV7-2; DNA: TGTGCCAGCAGTCTCCGTTCTAGCGGGGTTAACACCGGGGAGCTGTTTTTT; CDR3: CASSLRSSGVNTGELFF
D: .; J: TRBJ2-3; V: TRBV28; DNA: TGTGCCAGCAGTTTAGATTTCCTCGGCACAGATACGCAGTATTTT; CDR3: CASSLDFLGTDTQYF